These T cell receptor beta chains were read from a single sample in a study of T cells in Graves' hyperthyroidism and ophthalmopathy. In TCRdb, the multiplex PCR reads were re-called with MiXCR into one record per CDR3 protein. The table lists more than 550,000 distinct CDR3 sequences, 18% of them singletons. Sequenced: blood. The receptors originated from a woman between 50 and 59 years old with Graves' hyperthyroidism that later progressed to Graves' ophthalmopathy. Both conserved end residues are part of each CDR3. The order of the fields is J gene, clone size, D gene, V gene, CDR3 DNA, CDR3 protein. D genes are given only for firm matches. Some rows have no size entry. The others give once, few or many, or a class for an expanded clone.

J gene: TRBJ1-5
clone size: -
D gene: -
V gene: TRBV6-1
CDR3 DNA: TGTGCCAGCAGACCCGAGAGTGGGGTTGTTAATCAGCCCCAGCATTTT
CDR3 protein: CASRPESGVVNQPQHF

J gene: TRBJ1-5
clone size: many
D gene: -
V gene: TRBV5-6
CDR3 DNA: TGTGCCAGCAGCTTGTTTGTCCGGCCGGGGCAGCCCCAGCATTTT
CDR3 protein: CASSLFVRPGQPQHF

J gene: TRBJ2-7
clone size: many
D gene: TRBD2
V gene: TRBV20-1
CDR3 DNA: TGCAGTGCTGTGACTAGCGGGGTCTCCTACGAGCAGTACTTC
CDR3 protein: CSAVTSGVSYEQYF

J gene: TRBJ1-2
clone size: few
D gene: TRBD1
V gene: TRBV5-8
CDR3 DNA: TGTGCCAGCAGCCTTCTGACAGGGGCCTATGGCTACACCTTC
CDR3 protein: CASSLLTGAYGYTF

J gene: TRBJ1-5
clone size: -
D gene: -
V gene: TRBV10-2
CDR3 DNA: TGCGCCAGCAGAGGGGAGCTCCTAGGCAATCAGCCCCAGCATTTT
CDR3 protein: CASRGELLGNQPQHF

J gene: TRBJ1-3
clone size: few
D gene: -
V gene: TRBV6-1
CDR3 DNA: TGTGCCAGCCCCGGGAAAACGGGGTACACCATATATTTT
CDR3 protein: CASPGKTGYTIYF

J gene: TRBJ2-7
clone size: few
D gene: TRBD1
V gene: TRBV11-3
CDR3 DNA: TGTGCCAGCAGCAAATCCGGGACAGGACGGTACGAGCAGTACTTC
CDR3 protein: CASSKSGTGRYEQYF

J gene: TRBJ1-1
clone size: many
D gene: -
V gene: TRBV3-1
CDR3 DNA: TGTGCCAGCAGCCGGGGATCGAGCGCTTTCTTT
CDR3 protein: CASSRGSSAFF

J gene: TRBJ1-2
clone size: few
D gene: TRBD1
V gene: TRBV5-1
CDR3 DNA: TGCGCCAGCAGCTGGAACCGGGACAGGGGGGAATATGGCTACACCTTC
CDR3 protein: CASSWNRDRGEYGYTF

J gene: TRBJ2-5
clone size: once
D gene: -
V gene: TRBV12-3/TRBV12-4
CDR3 DNA: TGTGCCAGCAGTTCCGGGACTGGGAAGACCCAGTACTTC
CDR3 protein: CASSSGTGKTQYF

J gene: TRBJ1-3
clone size: -
D gene: -
V gene: TRBV6-1
CDR3 DNA: TGTGCCAGCAGTGAACTCGTCCGGGGGGATGGAAACACCATATATTTT
CDR3 protein: CASSELVRGDGNTIYF

J gene: TRBJ1-4
clone size: -
D gene: -
V gene: TRBV6-1
CDR3 DNA: TGTGCCAGCAGTGAAGGCCACTTCCTTAATGAAAAACTGTTTTTT
CDR3 protein: CASSEGHFLNEKLFF

J gene: TRBJ2-7
clone size: -
D gene: TRBD1
V gene: TRBV20-1
CDR3 DNA: TGCAGTGCTGACGGGTACCGGGACAGGGGTAGTAGCGAGCAGTACTTC
CDR3 protein: CSADGYRDRGSSEQYF

J gene: TRBJ2-3
clone size: -
D gene: -
V gene: TRBV19
CDR3 DNA: TGTGCCAGTAGTATTCTTCTTAGCACAGATACGCAGTATTTT
CDR3 protein: CASSILLSTDTQYF

J gene: TRBJ2-2
clone size: many
D gene: -
V gene: TRBV2
CDR3 DNA: TGTGCCAGCAGTGAAGCGCTTTCAGGGTCCGCGAACACCGGGGAGCTGTTTTTT
CDR3 protein: CASSEALSGSANTGELFF

J gene: TRBJ2-5
clone size: many
D gene: -
V gene: TRBV27
CDR3 DNA: TGTGCCAGCAGCCCCCACAAACAGGGTTTACGGGAGACCCAGTACTTC
CDR3 protein: CASSPHKQGLRETQYF

J gene: TRBJ2-1
clone size: many
D gene: -
V gene: TRBV7-3
CDR3 DNA: TGTGCCAGCAGCTTAGAGGGGTTGACCTACAATGAGCAGTTCTTC
CDR3 protein: CASSLEGLTYNEQFF

J gene: TRBJ2-7
clone size: few
D gene: TRBD1
V gene: TRBV20-1
CDR3 DNA: TGCAGTGCTACAGGGACAGGGGGCTTCTCCTACGAGCAGTACTTC
CDR3 protein: CSATGTGGFSYEQYF

J gene: TRBJ1-1
clone size: many
D gene: -
V gene: TRBV18
CDR3 DNA: TGTGCCAGCTCCAGCTCCGGGTACACTGAAGCTTTCTTT
CDR3 protein: CASSSSGYTEAFF

J gene: TRBJ2-5
clone size: few
D gene: -
V gene: TRBV12-3/TRBV12-4
CDR3 DNA: TGTGCCAGCAGTAGGACAGGAGGGTGGGAGACCCAGTACTTC
CDR3 protein: CASSRTGGWETQYF

J gene: TRBJ2-7
clone size: many
D gene: -
V gene: TRBV18
CDR3 DNA: TGTGCCAGCTCGCGAACTTCCTTGCCGAGCTCCTACGAGCAGTACTTC
CDR3 protein: CASSRTSLPSSYEQYF

J gene: TRBJ1-1
clone size: -
D gene: TRBD1
V gene: TRBV7-9
CDR3 DNA: TGTGCCAGCAGCCACAGGGACAGTTTGAACACTGAAGCTTTCTTT
CDR3 protein: CASSHRDSLNTEAFF

J gene: TRBJ2-1
clone size: many
D gene: TRBD2
V gene: TRBV12-3/TRBV12-4
CDR3 DNA: TGTGCCAGCAGTTTACTAGCGGGGGGGCTAGGTGAGCAGTTCTTC
CDR3 protein: CASSLLAGGLGEQFF

J gene: TRBJ2-2
clone size: many
D gene: -
V gene: TRBV3-1
CDR3 DNA: TGTGCCAGCAGCCAAGCCGGGGAGCTGTTTTTT
CDR3 protein: CASSQAGELFF

J gene: TRBJ2-7
clone size: -
D gene: TRBD2
V gene: TRBV4-1
CDR3 DNA: TGCGCCAGCAGCCAAGAGGGGTTTCTAGCGGGGGTCTCCTACGAGCAGTACTTC
CDR3 protein: CASSQEGFLAGVSYEQYF

J gene: TRBJ2-5
clone size: many
D gene: -
V gene: TRBV6-1
CDR3 DNA: TGTGCCAGCAATTTGGGGACTGGAAATGCAGAGACCCAGTACTTC
CDR3 protein: CASNLGTGNAETQYF

J gene: TRBJ1-1
clone size: many
D gene: -
V gene: TRBV6-2/TRBV6-3
CDR3 DNA: TGTGCCAGCAGATCGGGCAACCTCAAAAGGCGAGCTTTCTTT
CDR3 protein: CASRSGNLKRRAFF

J gene: TRBJ2-1
clone size: many
D gene: -
V gene: TRBV7-3
CDR3 DNA: TGTGCCAGCAGCTTGTTTCCTAGTGGGGGCAATGAGCAGTTCTTC
CDR3 protein: CASSLFPSGGNEQFF

J gene: TRBJ2-5
clone size: few
D gene: -
V gene: TRBV6-2/TRBV6-3
CDR3 DNA: TGTGCCAGTCAAGAGACCCAGTACTTC
CDR3 protein: CASQETQYF

J gene: TRBJ1-6
clone size: -
D gene: TRBD1
V gene: TRBV7-9
CDR3 DNA: TGTGCCAGCAGCTTAGCCGGGACAGACAATTCACCCCTCCACTTT
CDR3 protein: CASSLAGTDNSPLHF

J gene: TRBJ1-2
clone size: few
D gene: TRBD1
V gene: TRBV5-1
CDR3 DNA: TGCGCCAGCAGCACCCGGGACAGGGGGTTAAATCCTAACTATGGCTACACCTTC
CDR3 protein: CASSTRDRGLNPNYGYTF

J gene: TRBJ2-3
clone size: many
D gene: -
V gene: TRBV5-1
CDR3 DNA: TGTGCCAGCAGCCTCTACACAGATACGCAGTATTTT
CDR3 protein: CASSLYTDTQYF

J gene: TRBJ2-5
clone size: few
D gene: -
V gene: TRBV19
CDR3 DNA: TGTGCCAGTAGTATCGAACTAGCTGACGGGGGAGAGACCCAGTACTTC
CDR3 protein: CASSIELADGGETQYF

J gene: TRBJ1-6
clone size: few
D gene: TRBD1
V gene: TRBV2
CDR3 DNA: TGTGCCAGCAGAGGGGCGGGAGGGGGCGCCGAAATTAATTCACCCCTCCACTTT
CDR3 protein: CASRGAGGGAEINSPLHF

J gene: TRBJ1-6
clone size: -
D gene: -
V gene: TRBV15
CDR3 DNA: TGTGCCACCAGCGATAACGCGGCGGAGTATAATTCACCCCTCCACTTT
CDR3 protein: CATSDNAAEYNSPLHF

J gene: TRBJ2-7
clone size: few
D gene: -
V gene: TRBV29-1
CDR3 DNA: TGCAGCGCCATCCCCCACTATCGCTCCTACGAGCAGTACTTC
CDR3 protein: CSAIPHYRSYEQYF

J gene: TRBJ1-1
clone size: many
D gene: -
V gene: TRBV5-1
CDR3 DNA: TGCGCCAGCAGCTTGGAGCCGAGCGACACTGAAGCTTTCTTT
CDR3 protein: CASSLEPSDTEAFF

J gene: TRBJ1-1
clone size: many
D gene: -
V gene: TRBV20-1
CDR3 DNA: TGCAGTGCCCGTGGGGGAGCTGAAGCTTTCTTT
CDR3 protein: CSARGGAEAFF

J gene: TRBJ2-4
clone size: few
D gene: -
V gene: TRBV12-3/TRBV12-4
CDR3 DNA: TGTGCCAGCAGTTTCGCGCTAGCCAAAAACATTCAGTACTTC
CDR3 protein: CASSFALAKNIQYF

J gene: TRBJ1-5
clone size: many
D gene: -
V gene: TRBV20-1
CDR3 DNA: TGCAGTGCTAACGGTAGGAATCAGCCCCAGCATTTT
CDR3 protein: CSANGRNQPQHF

J gene: TRBJ2-1
clone size: few
D gene: -
V gene: TRBV18
CDR3 DNA: TGTGCCAGCTCAGTATTACAGGTGATCTTCAATGAGCAGTTCTTC
CDR3 protein: CASSVLQVIFNEQFF

J gene: TRBJ1-5
clone size: many
D gene: TRBD1
V gene: TRBV27
CDR3 DNA: TGTGCCAGCAGTTTGGGGGGGACAGAGAATCAGCCCCAGCATTTT
CDR3 protein: CASSLGGTENQPQHF

J gene: TRBJ1-4
clone size: -
D gene: -
V gene: TRBV12-3/TRBV12-4
CDR3 DNA: TGTGCCAGCAGTTCCCGAATGGAGCATGAAAAACTGTTTTTT
CDR3 protein: CASSSRMEHEKLFF

J gene: TRBJ2-7
clone size: many
D gene: -
V gene: TRBV12-3/TRBV12-4
CDR3 DNA: TGTGCCAGCAGTTTACTGCTGGGGAGCTCCTACGAGCAGTACTTC
CDR3 protein: CASSLLLGSSYEQYF

J gene: TRBJ1-4
clone size: -
D gene: -
V gene: TRBV5-1
CDR3 DNA: TGCGCCAGCAGCGCCAGTTCCTCGAATGAAAAACTGTTTTTT
CDR3 protein: CASSASSSNEKLFF